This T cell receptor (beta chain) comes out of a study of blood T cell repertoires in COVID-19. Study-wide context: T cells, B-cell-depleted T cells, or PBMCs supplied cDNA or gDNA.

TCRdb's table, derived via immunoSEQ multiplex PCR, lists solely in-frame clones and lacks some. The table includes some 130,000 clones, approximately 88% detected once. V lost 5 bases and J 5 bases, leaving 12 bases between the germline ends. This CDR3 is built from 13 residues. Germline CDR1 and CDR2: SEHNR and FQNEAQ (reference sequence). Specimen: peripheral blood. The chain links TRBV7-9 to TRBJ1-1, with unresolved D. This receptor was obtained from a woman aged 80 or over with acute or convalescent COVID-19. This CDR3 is CASSLRGGTEAFF. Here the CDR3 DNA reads TGTGCCAGCAGCCTCCGGGGTGGGACTGAAGCTTTCTTT. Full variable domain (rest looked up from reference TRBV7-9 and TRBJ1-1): DTGVSQNPRHKITKRGQNVTFRCDPISEHNRLYWYRQTLGQGPEFLTYFQNEAQLEKSRLLSDRFSAERPKGSFSTLEIQRTEQGDSAMYLCASSLRGGTEAFFGQGTRLTVV.